This T cell receptor beta chain is from a study of chemoradiotherapy in HPV16-positive cancers. Regarding the study as a whole: Better recurrence-free survival went with HPV-responsive T-cell expansion in HPV16-positive patients. Candidate HPV-specific clones and E7-related TCR motifs grew in tumor during treatment.

TCRdb's table, derived via immunoSEQ multiplex PCR, lists solely in-frame clones and lacks some. The sample has around 3,200 clones, about 94% seen once; the top ten hold 2% to 2.5%. Samples were taken several times over chemoradiotherapy. Of note for this clone: The antigen is unknown.

The sample was collected from a patient who underwent chemoradiotherapy. This sequence originates from a human donor with HPV-associated anogenital cancer.

In DNA form, the CDR3 reads TGTGCCAGTAGCGGACAGGTCTCGCTCCCCCTATTGAACTATGGCTACACCTTC. This translates into CASSGQVSLPLLNYGYTF. The rearrangement uses TRBV19 and TRBJ1-2; 7 bases are a match to TRBD1. In germline, CDR1 is LNHDA, CDR2 SQIVND (reference sequence). The J segment lost 2 bases and the V segment lost 6 bases, leaving 18 bases of the junction unmatched. The CDR3 is 18 residues long.